These 18 T cell receptor beta chains originate from one sample sequenced in a study of beta chain features in type 1 diabetes. The study reverse transcribed the entire isolated RNA, so it sequenced expressed TCRB transcripts. Libraries were prepared by immunoSEQ multiplex PCR; TCRdb keeps only in-frame clonotypes and omits some of them. Altogether fewer than 900,000 clones are present, roughly 16% being singletons, with the ten largest covering roughly 0.025%. Material for sequencing was naive CD4+ T cells from blood. The receptors come from a woman aged 18 to 35 in good health.

This clone came up a few times. Other DNA sequences in this sample translate to the same CDR3. CDR3 DNA: TGTGCCAGCAGTTTGGGGTTCTACGAGCAGTACTTC. Translation: CASSLGFYEQYF. This chain joins TRBV28 and TRBJ2-7; D is unclear. Trimming left V 3 bases short and J 3 bases short, with 6 bases between. Germline V gene sequence: CDR1 MDHEN, CDR2 SYDVKM. The CDR3 length is 12 residues.

This clone was detected a few times. This chain joins TRBV5-1 and TRBJ2-2; D not certain. V dropped 0 bases and J dropped 4 bases, with 7 bases sitting between them. The CDR3 runs 14 residues. Germline V gene data show CDR1 as SGHRS and CDR2 as YFSETQ. The CDR3 region is CASSLVVSTGELFF. In DNA form, the CDR3 reads TGCGCCAGCAGCTTGGTGGTCTCCACCGGGGAGCTGTTTTTT.

V gene TRBV11-2 combines with J gene TRBJ1-1, with D unclear. The germline V gene encodes CDR1 SGHAT and CDR2 FQNNGV. Deletions cut 2 bases from V and 0 bases from J, with 10 bases between. The CDR3 has 15 residues. CDR3 in amino acids: CASSLSRNMNTEAFF. The CDR3 DNA reads as TGTGCCAGCAGCTTAAGCAGGAATATGAACACTGAAGCTTTCTTT.

V and J are TRBV5-6 and TRBJ1-1, with 8 bases aligning to TRBD1. V shed 4 bases and J 3 bases; nucleotides not matched to a gene: 8. Germline V lookup: CDR1 SGHDT, CDR2 YYEEEE. The CDR3 has 15 residues. The CDR3 coding sequence is TGTGCCAGCAGCCCAGCCGAGACAGGGGACACTGAAGCTTTCTTT. This translates into CASSPAETGDTEAFF.

V is TRBV5-6 and J is TRBJ2-7; the D call may be TRBD1 or TRBD2 (5 bases each). The CDR3 totals 15 residues. Trimming cost V 4 bases and J 1 base, with 15 bases left between them. CDR1 is SGHDT, CDR2 YYEEEE, per germline. CDR3 nucleotide sequence: TGTGCCAGCAGCCCCGGCGCGAGGGGTTCCTACGAGCAGTACTTC. Translation: CASSPGARGSYEQYF.

The CDR3 nucleotides read TGTGCCAGCAGTCCTGACTGGGTGGGGGAGACCCAGTACTTC. Protein product: CASSPDWVGETQYF. This rearrangement joins TRBV9 to TRBJ2-5; D unresolved. The germline V gene encodes CDR1 SGDLS and CDR2 YYNGEE. The germline V and J ends were trimmed by 5 bases and 5 bases, with 16 bases remaining between them. The CDR3 is 14 residues long.

Only a few counts were recorded for this clone. The chain links TRBV7-9 to TRBJ2-5; D not certain. There are 17 residues in the CDR3. Germline values: CDR1 SEHNR, CDR2 FQNEAQ (reference sequence). V dropped 4 bases and J dropped 5 bases, with 23 bases sitting between them. Written as DNA, the CDR3 is TGTGCCAGCAGCTCCCGGGTTACCTTTACGGTTGGGGAGACCCAGTACTTC. Protein product: CASSSRVTFTVGETQYF. Filled out from reference TRBV7-9 and TRBJ2-5, the complete variable domain reads DTGVSQNPRHKITKRGQNVTFRCDPISEHNRLYWYRQTLGQGPEFLTYFQNEAQLEKSRLLSDRFSAERPKGSFSTLEIQRTEQGDSAMYLCASSSRVTFTVGETQYFGPGTRLLVL.

This clone was detected once. The sample holds other DNA sequences that translate to the same CDR3. The J gene is TRBJ1-2, the V gene TRBV6-6; D not resolved. Germline V gene lookup returns CDR1 MNHNY and CDR2 SVGAGI (reference sequence). The CDR3 is 11 amino acids. Trimming cost V 4 bases and J 0 bases, with 0 bases left between them. The CDR3: CASSSNYGYTF. CDR3 DNA sequence: TGTGCCAGCAGTTCTAACTATGGCTACACCTTC.

There are a few counts of this clone. J is TRBJ2-3 and V is TRBV28, with D uncertain. V lost 3 bases and J lost 0, with 4 bases in between. This CDR3 is built from 13 residues. Germline V gene sequence: CDR1 MDHEN, CDR2 SYDVKM. This CDR3 reads CASSFVSTDTQYF. Written as DNA, the CDR3 is TGTGCCAGCAGTTTTGTGAGCACAGATACGCAGTATTTT.

The chain links TRBV6-6 to TRBJ1-2; weak D call: TRBD1 (5 bases). CDR1 MNHNY and CDR2 SVGAGI come from the germline V gene (reference sequence). V dropped 2 bases and J dropped 8 bases, with 15 bases sitting between them. CDR3 length: 14 residues. CDR3 nucleotides: TGTGCCAGCAGTTACCCGACAGCCCGGGTAGGCTACACCTTC. It yields the protein CASSYPTARVGYTF.

This clone was counted between two and nine times. The identical CDR3 is also encoded by other nucleotide sequences in the sample. CDR3 in DNA: TGTGCCAGCAGCTTGGGTGGCACAGATACGCAGTATTTT. This gives the protein CASSLGGTDTQYF. The chain combines TRBV5-4 with TRBJ2-3; D unresolved. Trimming shortened V by 0 bases and J by 1 base, and 3 bases separated the two germline ends. There are 13 residues in the CDR3. CDR1 and CDR2 (germline): SGHNT, YYREEE (reference sequence).

The V call is TRBV7-2, the J call TRBJ2-3; a possible D gene is TRBD1 (5 bases). The CDR3 extends over 13 amino acids. Trimming removed 8 bases from V and 2 bases from J, with 11 bases in between. Germline V gene sequence: CDR1 SGHTA, CDR2 FQGNSA. CDR3 residues: CASQGRATDTQYF. The CDR3 nucleotides read TGTGCCAGCCAGGGAAGGGCCACAGATACGCAGTATTTT.

This chain uses TRBV5-1 with TRBJ2-6; TRBD2 agrees at 11 bases. The germline CDR1 and CDR2 sequences are SGHRS and YFSETQ. The V gene end was trimmed by 0 bases and the J gene end by 2 bases; junction bases not matched to a gene: 10. The CDR3 totals 20 residues. CDR3 bases: TGCGCCAGCAGCTTGGCCCTTACTAGCGGGGGACCCCCTGGGGCCAACGTCCTGACTTTC. Protein: CASSLALTSGGPPGANVLTF.

This clone occurred a few times. The rearrangement uses TRBV12-5 and TRBJ2-1; 7 bases line up with TRBD2. The CDR3 sequence is 17 residues long. J was trimmed by 4 bases and V by 5 bases; bases with no gene match: 14. Germline values: CDR1 LGHNT, CDR2 FRNRAP. This CDR3 is CASGLRLASSQYNEQFF. CDR3 DNA sequence: TGTGCTAGTGGTCTCAGACTAGCCTCATCACAATACAATGAGCAGTTCTTC.

The J gene is TRBJ1-1, the V gene TRBV5-8; possible D gene TRBD1, 5 bases. Germline loops: CDR1 SGHTS, CDR2 YDEGEE. The CDR3 has 14 amino acids. Trimming removed 4 bases from V and 4 bases from J, with 14 bases in between. The CDR3, as DNA: TGTGCCAGCAGCCCCGGCAGGGCTAGCACTGAAGCTTTCTTT. It codes for CASSPGRASTEAFF.

Concerning this clone itself: Compared with germline, one end of the junction differs, possibly owing to a read error. The chain uses TRBV11-2 and TRBJ2-1, with 7 bases aligning to TRBD1. The germline V gene encodes CDR1 SGHAT and CDR2 FQNNGV. This CDR3 is 12 amino acids long. CDR3 sequence (DNA): TGTGCCAGCAGCTTAGCTGGACAGGCCCCAATCTTC. It is translated as CASSLAGQAPIF.

Turning to this clone: This CDR3 is also generated by other DNA sequences in the sample. The rearrangement uses TRBV2 and TRBJ1-2, with 7 bases lining up with TRBD1. Germline-derived CDR1 and CDR2 are SNHLY and FYNNEI. The CDR3 loop spans 13 amino acids. V was pared by 8 bases and J by 5 bases, with 8 bases of the junction left unmatched. The chain's CDR3 is CASSRQGRYGYTF. The CDR3 DNA reads as TGTGCCAGCTCTAGACAGGGTCGGTATGGCTACACCTTC.

The genes are TRBV5-1 and TRBJ1-1; D call uncertain. This CDR3 comprises 14 residues. Germline V lookup: CDR1 SGHRS, CDR2 YFSETQ. V was cut by 0 bases and J by 1 base, with 7 bases left in between. The CDR3 loop is CASSLARPNTEAFF. The DNA for the CDR3 is TGCGCCAGCAGCTTGGCTCGGCCGAACACTGAAGCTTTCTTT.